This T cell receptor beta chain was retrieved from a study of blood T cells in healthy people across ages. Points from the study as a whole: It was held that the diversity estimates obtained from one million T cells were underestimates.

This CDR3 region has 15 residues. V was clipped by 2 bases and J by 0 bases, with 11 bases between them. CDR1 and CDR2 (germline): KGHSY, FQNENV. The use of a sample-barcoded 5' primer and a J-beta primer mix characterized a second PCR of 7 to 11 cycles. A template-switch adaptor with 12 random nucleotides tagged each cDNA molecule. TCRdb fed the 5' RACE reads into MiXCR, producing one record per CDR3 protein. The sample holds around 900,000 distinct CDR3 sequences, more than 25% seen once. It was approximately 10 milliliters of peripheral blood that were drawn from each donor. This clonotype was counted only a few times. The antigen remains unidentified.

This TCR came from a woman aged 80 or over in good health. This sequence joins TRBV16 and TRBJ2-7; D is possibly TRBD1 (5 bases). The source material was blood. CDR3 loop: CASSQLQGDSYEQYF. The CDR3 coding sequence is TGTGCCAGCAGCCAACTTCAAGGGGACTCCTACGAGCAGTACTTC.